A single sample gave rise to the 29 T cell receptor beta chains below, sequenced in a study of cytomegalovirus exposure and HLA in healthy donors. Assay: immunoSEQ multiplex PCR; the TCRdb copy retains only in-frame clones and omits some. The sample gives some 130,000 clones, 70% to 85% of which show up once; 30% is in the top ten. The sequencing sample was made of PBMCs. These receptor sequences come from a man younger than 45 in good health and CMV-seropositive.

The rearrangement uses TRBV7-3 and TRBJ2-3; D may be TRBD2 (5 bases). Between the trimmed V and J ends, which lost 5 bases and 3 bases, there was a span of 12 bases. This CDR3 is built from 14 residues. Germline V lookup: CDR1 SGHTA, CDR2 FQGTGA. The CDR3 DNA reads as TGTGCCAGCAGCCCCGTGGGCGGGACAGATACGCAGTATTTT. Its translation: CASSPVGGTDTQYF.

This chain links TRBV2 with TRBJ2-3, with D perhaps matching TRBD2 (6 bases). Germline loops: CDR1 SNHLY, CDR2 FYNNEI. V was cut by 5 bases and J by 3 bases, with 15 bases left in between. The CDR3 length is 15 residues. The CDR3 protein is CASSPTSGRTDTQYF. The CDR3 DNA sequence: TGTGCCAGCAGTCCAACCAGCGGGCGGACAGATACGCAGTATTTT.

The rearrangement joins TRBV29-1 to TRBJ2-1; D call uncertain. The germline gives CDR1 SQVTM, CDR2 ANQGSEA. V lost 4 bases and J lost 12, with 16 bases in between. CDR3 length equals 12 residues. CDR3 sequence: CSVVVSLEMQFF. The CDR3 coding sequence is TGCAGCGTTGTCGTTTCGCTTGAGATGCAGTTCTTC.

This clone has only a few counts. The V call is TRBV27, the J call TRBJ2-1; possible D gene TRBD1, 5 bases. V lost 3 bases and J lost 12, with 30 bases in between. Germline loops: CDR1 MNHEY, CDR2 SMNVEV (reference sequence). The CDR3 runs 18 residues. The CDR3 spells CASSFSRLGQGRDVGQFF. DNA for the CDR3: TGTGCCAGCAGTTTCTCCCGGTTGGGGCAGGGAAGGGATGTCGGGCAGTTCTTC.

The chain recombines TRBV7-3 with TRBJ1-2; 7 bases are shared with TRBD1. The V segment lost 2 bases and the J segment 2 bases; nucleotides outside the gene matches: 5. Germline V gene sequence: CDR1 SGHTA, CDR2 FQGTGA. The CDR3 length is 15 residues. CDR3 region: CASSLSGTDNYGYTF. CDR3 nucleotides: TGTGCCAGCAGCTTATCCGGGACAGACAACTATGGCTACACCTTC.

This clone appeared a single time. CDR3 protein: CASSGRAGTEAFF. CDR3 nucleotides: TGTGCCAGCAGTGGCAGGGCCGGCACTGAAGCTTTCTTT. V usage is TRBV6-4 and J usage is TRBJ1-1, with D tentatively TRBD1 (5 bases). Germline V gene data show CDR1 as MRHNA and CDR2 as SNTAGT. V shed 4 bases and J shed 4 bases, with 10 bases lying between them. The CDR3 is 13 residues long.

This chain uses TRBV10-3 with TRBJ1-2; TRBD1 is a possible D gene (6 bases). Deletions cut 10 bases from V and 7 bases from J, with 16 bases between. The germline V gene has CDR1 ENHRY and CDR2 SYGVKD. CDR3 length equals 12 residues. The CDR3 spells CATCPGGLGYTF. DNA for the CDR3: TGTGCCACCTGTCCCGGGGGGCTTGGCTACACCTTC.

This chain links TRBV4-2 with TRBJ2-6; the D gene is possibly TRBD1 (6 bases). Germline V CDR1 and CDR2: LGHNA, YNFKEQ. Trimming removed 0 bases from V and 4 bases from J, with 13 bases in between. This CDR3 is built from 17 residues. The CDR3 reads CASSQDQGMSGANVLTF. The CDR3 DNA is TGTGCCAGCAGCCAAGATCAGGGGATGAGCGGGGCCAACGTCCTGACTTTC.

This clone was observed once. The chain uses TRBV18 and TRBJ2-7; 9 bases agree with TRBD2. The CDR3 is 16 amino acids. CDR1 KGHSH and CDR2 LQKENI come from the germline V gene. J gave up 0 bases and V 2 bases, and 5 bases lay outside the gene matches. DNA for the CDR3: TGTGCCAGCTCACCATGGACTAGCGCGAGCTCCTACGAGCAGTACTTC. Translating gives CASSPWTSASSYEQYF.

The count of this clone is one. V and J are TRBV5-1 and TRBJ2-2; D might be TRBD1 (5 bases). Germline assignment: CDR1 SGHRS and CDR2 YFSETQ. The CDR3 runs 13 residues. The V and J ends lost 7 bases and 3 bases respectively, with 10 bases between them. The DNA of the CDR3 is TGCGCCAGCGCACAGGTTTACACCGGGGAGCTGTTTTTT. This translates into CASAQVYTGELFF. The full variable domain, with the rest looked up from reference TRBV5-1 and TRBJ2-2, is KAGVTQTPRYLIKTRGQQVTLSCSPISGHRSVSWYQQTPGQGLQFLFEYFSETQRNKGNFPGRFSGRQFSNSRSEMNVSTLELGDSALYLCASAQVYTGELFFGEGSRLTVL.

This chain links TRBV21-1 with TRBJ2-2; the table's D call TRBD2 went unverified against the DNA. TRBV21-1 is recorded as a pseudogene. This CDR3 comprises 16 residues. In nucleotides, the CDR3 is TGTGCCAGCAGCACGCGGGACTCCTGGAACACCGGGGAGCTGTTTTTT. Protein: CASSTRDSWNTGELFF.

CDR3 coding DNA: TGTGCCAGCAGTGAAGCTGCGGGCGAGGATACGCAGTATTTT. It translates to CASSEAAGEDTQYF. The chain combines TRBV2 with TRBJ2-3, with D maybe TRBD2 (5 bases). The CDR3 is 14 amino acids. CDR1 is SNHLY and CDR2 is FYNNEI in the germline V gene. Trimming pared 0 bases from V and 6 bases from J, leaving 10 bases between.

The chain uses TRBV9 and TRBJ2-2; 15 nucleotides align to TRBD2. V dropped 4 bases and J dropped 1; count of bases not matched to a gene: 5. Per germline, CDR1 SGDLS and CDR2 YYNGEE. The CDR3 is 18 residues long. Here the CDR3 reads CASSHRTSGGGNTGELFF. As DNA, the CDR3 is TGTGCCAGCAGCCACCGGACTAGCGGGGGGGGGAACACCGGGGAGCTGTTTTTT.

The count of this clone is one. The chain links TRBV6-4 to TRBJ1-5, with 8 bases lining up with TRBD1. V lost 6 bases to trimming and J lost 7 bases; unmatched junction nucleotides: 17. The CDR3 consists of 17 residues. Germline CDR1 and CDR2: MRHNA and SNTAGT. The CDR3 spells CASSERALDRDGQPQHF. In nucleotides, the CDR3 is TGTGCCAGCAGCGAACGGGCGTTGGACAGGGACGGCCAGCCCCAGCATTTT.

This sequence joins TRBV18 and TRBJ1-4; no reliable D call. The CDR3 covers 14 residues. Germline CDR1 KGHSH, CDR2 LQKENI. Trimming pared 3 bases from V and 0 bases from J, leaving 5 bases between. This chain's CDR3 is CASSPTATNEKLFF. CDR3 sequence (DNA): TGTGCCAGCTCACCGACTGCAACTAATGAAAAACTGTTTTTT.

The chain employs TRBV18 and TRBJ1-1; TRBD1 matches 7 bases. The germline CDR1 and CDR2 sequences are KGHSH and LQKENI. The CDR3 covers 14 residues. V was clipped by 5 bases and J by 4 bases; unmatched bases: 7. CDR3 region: CASSIQGFGTEAFF. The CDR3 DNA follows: TGTGCCAGCTCAATACAGGGGTTCGGCACTGAAGCTTTCTTT.

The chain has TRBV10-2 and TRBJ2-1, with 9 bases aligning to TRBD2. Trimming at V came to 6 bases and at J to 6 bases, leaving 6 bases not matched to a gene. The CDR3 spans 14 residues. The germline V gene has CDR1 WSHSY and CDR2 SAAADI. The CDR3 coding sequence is TGCGCCAGCAGCCGCGGGGGGGCCATCAATGAGCAGTTCTTC. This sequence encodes CASSRGGAINEQFF.

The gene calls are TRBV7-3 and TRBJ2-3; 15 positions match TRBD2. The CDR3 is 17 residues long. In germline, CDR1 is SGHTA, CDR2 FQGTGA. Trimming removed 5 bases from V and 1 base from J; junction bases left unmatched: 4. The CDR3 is CASSLGTSGGRTDTQYF. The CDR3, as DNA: TGTGCCAGCAGCCTAGGGACTAGCGGGGGGCGCACAGATACGCAGTATTTT.

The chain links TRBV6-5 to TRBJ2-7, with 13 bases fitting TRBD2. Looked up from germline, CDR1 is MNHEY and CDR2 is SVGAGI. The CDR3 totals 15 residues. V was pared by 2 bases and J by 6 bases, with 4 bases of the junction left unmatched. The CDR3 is CASSYTSGGASEQYF. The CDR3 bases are TGTGCCAGCAGTTACACTAGCGGGGGGGCAAGCGAGCAGTACTTC.

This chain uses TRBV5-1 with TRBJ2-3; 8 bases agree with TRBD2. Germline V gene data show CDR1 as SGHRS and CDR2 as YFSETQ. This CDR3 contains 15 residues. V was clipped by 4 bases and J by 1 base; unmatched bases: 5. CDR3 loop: CASSTTGGRTDTQYF. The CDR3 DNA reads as TGCGCCAGCAGCACTACGGGGGGGCGCACAGATACGCAGTATTTT.

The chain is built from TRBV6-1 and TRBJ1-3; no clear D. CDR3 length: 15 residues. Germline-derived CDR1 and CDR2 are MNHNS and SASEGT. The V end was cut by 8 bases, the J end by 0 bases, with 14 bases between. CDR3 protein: CASRTSVLSGNTIYF. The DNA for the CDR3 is TGTGCCAGCCGCACGTCGGTCCTCTCTGGAAACACCATATATTTT.

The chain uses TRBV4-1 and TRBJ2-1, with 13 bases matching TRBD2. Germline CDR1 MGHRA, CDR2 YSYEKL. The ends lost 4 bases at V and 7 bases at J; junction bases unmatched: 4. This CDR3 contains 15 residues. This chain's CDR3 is CASSPGTSGTNEQFF. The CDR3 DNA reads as TGCGCCAGCAGCCCCGGGACTAGCGGGACGAATGAGCAGTTCTTC.

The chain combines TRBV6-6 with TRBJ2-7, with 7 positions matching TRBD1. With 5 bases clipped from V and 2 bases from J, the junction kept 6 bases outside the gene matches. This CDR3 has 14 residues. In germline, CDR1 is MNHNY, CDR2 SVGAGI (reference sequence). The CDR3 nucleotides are TGTGCCAGCAGTCCCCGACAGGGTCCCTACGAGCAGTACTTC. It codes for CASSPRQGPYEQYF.

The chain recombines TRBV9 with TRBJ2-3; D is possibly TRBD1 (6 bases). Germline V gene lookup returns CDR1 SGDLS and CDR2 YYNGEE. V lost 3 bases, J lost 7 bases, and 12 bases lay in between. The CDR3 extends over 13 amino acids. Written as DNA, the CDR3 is TGTGCCAGCAGCGCCTCACAGGGAAATACGCAGTATTTT. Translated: CASSASQGNTQYF.

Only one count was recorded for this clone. The CDR3 region is CASPPATGVNTEAFF. The CDR3 nucleotides are TGTGCCAGCCCCCCAGCCACAGGGGTGAACACTGAAGCTTTCTTT. The V gene is TRBV27, the J gene TRBJ1-1; 7 bases fit TRBD1. Trimming took 8 bases from V and 0 from J; bases not matched to a gene: 9. The CDR3 extends over 15 amino acids. Germline CDR1 MNHEY, CDR2 SMNVEV (reference sequence).

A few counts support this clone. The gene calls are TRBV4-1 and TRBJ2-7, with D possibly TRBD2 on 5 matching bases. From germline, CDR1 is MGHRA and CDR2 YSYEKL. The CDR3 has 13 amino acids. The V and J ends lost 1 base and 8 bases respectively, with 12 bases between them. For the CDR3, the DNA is TGCGCCAGCAGCCAAGTTGGGAGTTTGCAGCAGTACTTC. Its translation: CASSQVGSLQQYF.

The CDR3 DNA reads as TGCGCCAGCAGCTTGTGGCCCCAAGGAACAGCAACTAATGAAAAACTGTTTTTT. This sequence encodes CASSLWPQGTATNEKLFF. The J gene is TRBJ1-4, the V gene TRBV5-1; D unclear. This CDR3 is 18 amino acids long. Between the trimmed V and J ends, which lost 1 base and 0 bases, there was a span of 16 bases. CDR1 and CDR2 (germline): SGHRS, YFSETQ. The full variable domain, its missing parts supplied by reference TRBV5-1 and TRBJ1-4, is KAGVTQTPRYLIKTRGQQVTLSCSPISGHRSVSWYQQTPGQGLQFLFEYFSETQRNKGNFPGRFSGRQFSNSRSEMNVSTLELGDSALYLCASSLWPQGTATNEKLFFGSGTQLSVL.

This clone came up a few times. This CDR3 reads CASSYDRRGGETQYF. The CDR3 nucleotides are TGTGCCAGCAGTTACGATCGGCGGGGTGGAGAGACCCAGTACTTC. V gene TRBV6-5 combines with J gene TRBJ2-5; perhaps TRBD2 as D (6 bases). Germline V gene lookup returns CDR1 MNHEY and CDR2 SVGAGI. The V end was cut by 2 bases, the J end by 4 bases, with 14 bases between. The CDR3 has 15 amino acids.

The CDR3 loop is CASSVAGGGVGTGELFF. DNA for the CDR3: TGTGCCAGCAGCGTAGCTGGCGGGGGGGTTGGGACCGGGGAGCTGTTTTTT. The chain couples TRBV9 to TRBJ2-2; 9 bases agree with TRBD2. Germline V CDR1 and CDR2: SGDLS, YYNGEE. The V gene end was trimmed by 0 bases and the J gene end by 5 bases; junction bases not matched to a gene: 8. The length of the CDR3 is 17 residues.